What follows are 7 T cell receptor beta chains derived from one specimen sequenced in a study of vaccination effects on CD4 cells after COVID-19. The antigens of these receptors remain unknown. Sequencing was preceded by expansion of antigen-specific CD4+ T cells with viral peptide pools in the ViraFEST assay. Cells that had been cultured for 10 days were the source of isolated CD4+ T cells. The person had a PCR-confirmed SARS-CoV-2 infection during March to December 2020. Repertoires were generated with immunoSEQ multiplex PCR, while TCRdb's copy carries only in-frame clones and drops some. This table holds 63,000 or so clones, roughly two thirds found once. The sequencing here drew on CD4+ T cells from PBMCs cultured with HIV peptides, taken before COVID-19 vaccination. This sample's subset: HIV-1 Nef peptide pool negative control/reference culture. These receptor sequences come from a human donor who had a prior SARS-CoV-2 infection.

This sequence joins TRBV5-5 and TRBJ1-2, with D possibly being TRBD1 (6 bases). V lost 2 bases, J lost 4 bases, and 18 bases lay in between. The CDR3 runs to 16 residues. The germline V gene has CDR1 SGHKS and CDR2 YYEKEE (reference sequence). As DNA, the CDR3 is TGTGCCAGCAGCTTTGCCGGGACAACGGCCTCCTATGGCTACACCTTC. Translation gives CASSFAGTTASYGYTF.

Here the CDR3 DNA reads TGTGCCAGCAGCCCCCGGGACAGTATGTCAGGAAACACCATATATTTT. Translation: CASSPRDSMSGNTIYF. The chain links TRBV9 to TRBJ1-3; 7 positions match TRBD1. The CDR3 has 16 residues. The trim removed 4 bases at V and 4 bases at J, leaving 11 bases unmatched. Germline CDR1 SGDLS, CDR2 YYNGEE.

This chain uses TRBV12-3 or TRBV12-4 with TRBJ2-7, with D hard to call. Trimming took off 3 bases at V and 4 bases at J, with 4 bases between the two ends. The CDR3 length is 11 residues. CDR3 loop: CASSFGYEQYF. The CDR3 DNA follows: TGTGCCAGCAGTTTCGGATACGAGCAGTACTTC.

The chain carries TRBV7-3 and TRBJ2-1, with 8 bases that match TRBD2. From germline, CDR1 is SGHTA and CDR2 FQGTGA. The CDR3 is made up of 17 amino acids. J was trimmed by 2 bases and V by 2 bases; bases with no gene match: 8. The CDR3 nucleotides are TGTGCCAGCAGCTTAGTGGCCCAGGGACTAGCCTACAATGAGCAGTTCTTC. Translation: CASSLVAQGLAYNEQFF.

The table lists this clone with a count of one. The genes are TRBV7-8 and TRBJ2-7; D not resolved. Trimming stripped 3 bases from V and 2 bases from J, with 8 bases between. The germline gives CDR1 SGHVS, CDR2 FQNEAQ. CDR3 length equals 13 residues. The CDR3 spells CASSFWVTYEQYF. The CDR3 DNA reads TGTGCCAGCAGCTTTTGGGTTACCTACGAGCAGTACTTC.

V gene TRBV27 combines with J gene TRBJ2-2; D unclear. Between the trimmed V and J ends, which lost 6 bases and 3 bases, there was a span of 5 bases. Germline CDR1 MNHEY, CDR2 SMNVEV (reference sequence). The CDR3 length is 12 residues. The CDR3 sequence is CASSQDTGELFF. In nucleotides, the CDR3 is TGTGCCAGCAGCCAGGACACCGGGGAGCTGTTTTTT.

The rearrangement joins TRBV7-3 to TRBJ1-5; D perhaps matches TRBD1 (6 bases). Per germline, CDR1 SGHTA and CDR2 FQGTGA. Trimming stripped 2 bases from V and 5 bases from J, with 10 bases between. The CDR3 runs to 14 residues. CDR3 coding DNA: TGTGCCAGCAGCTTACACGCAGGGGATCAGCCCCAGCATTTT. Protein: CASSLHAGDQPQHF. Full variable domain (remainder filled in from reference TRBV7-3 and TRBJ1-5): GAGVSQTPSNKVTEKGKYVELRCDPISGHTALYWYRQSLGQGPEFLIYFQGTGAADDSGLPNDRFFAVRPEGSVSTLKIQRTERGDSAVYLCASSLHAGDQPQHFGDGTRLSIL.